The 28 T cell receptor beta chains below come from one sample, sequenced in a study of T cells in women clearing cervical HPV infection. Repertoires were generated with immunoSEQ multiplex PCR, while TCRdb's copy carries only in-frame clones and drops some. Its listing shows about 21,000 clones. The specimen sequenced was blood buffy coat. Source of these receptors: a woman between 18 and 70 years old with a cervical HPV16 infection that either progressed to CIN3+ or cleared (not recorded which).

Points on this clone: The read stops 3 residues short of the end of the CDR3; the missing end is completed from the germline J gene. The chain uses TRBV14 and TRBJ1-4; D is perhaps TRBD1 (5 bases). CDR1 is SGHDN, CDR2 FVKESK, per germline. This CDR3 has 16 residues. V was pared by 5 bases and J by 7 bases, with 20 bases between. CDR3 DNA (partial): TGTGCCAGCAGCAGCTACTCTGGGGCAGTGAGTGAAAAA. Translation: CASSSYSGAVSEK. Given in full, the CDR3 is CASSSYSGAVSEKLFF.

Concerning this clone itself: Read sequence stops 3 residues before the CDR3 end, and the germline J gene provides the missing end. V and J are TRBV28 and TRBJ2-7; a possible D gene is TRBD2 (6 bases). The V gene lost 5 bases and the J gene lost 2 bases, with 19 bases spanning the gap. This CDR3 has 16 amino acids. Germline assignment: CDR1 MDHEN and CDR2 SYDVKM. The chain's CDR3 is CASSLRPSGPAYEQYF. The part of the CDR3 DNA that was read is TGTGCCAGCAGTCTCAGACCCAGCGGGCCTGCCTACGAG.

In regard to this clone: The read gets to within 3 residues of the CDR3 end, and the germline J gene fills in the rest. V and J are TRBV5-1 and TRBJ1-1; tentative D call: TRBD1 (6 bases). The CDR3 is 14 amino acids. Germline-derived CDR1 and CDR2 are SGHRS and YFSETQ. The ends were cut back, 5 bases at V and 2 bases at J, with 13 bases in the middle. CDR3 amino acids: CASRRGQINTEAFF. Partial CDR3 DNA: TGCGCCAGCAGGCGTGGACAGATAAACACTGAA.

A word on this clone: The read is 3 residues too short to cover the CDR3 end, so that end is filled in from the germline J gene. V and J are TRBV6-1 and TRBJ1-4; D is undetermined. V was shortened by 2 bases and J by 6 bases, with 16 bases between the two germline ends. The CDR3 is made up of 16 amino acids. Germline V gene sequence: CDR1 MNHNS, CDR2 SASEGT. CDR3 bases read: TGTGCCAGCAGTGAAATCCTCGGAGCGGGAGATGAAAAA. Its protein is CASSEILGAGDEK. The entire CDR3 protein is CASSEILGAGDEKLFF.

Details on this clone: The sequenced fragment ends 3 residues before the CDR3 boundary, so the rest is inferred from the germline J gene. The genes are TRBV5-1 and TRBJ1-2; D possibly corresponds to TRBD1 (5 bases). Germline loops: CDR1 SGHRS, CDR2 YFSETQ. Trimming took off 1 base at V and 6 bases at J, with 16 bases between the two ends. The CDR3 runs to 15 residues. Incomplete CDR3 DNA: TGCGCCAGCAGCTTGTCCCGGGGGGGGATTGATGGC. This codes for CASSLSRGGIDG. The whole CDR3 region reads CASSLSRGGIDGYTF.

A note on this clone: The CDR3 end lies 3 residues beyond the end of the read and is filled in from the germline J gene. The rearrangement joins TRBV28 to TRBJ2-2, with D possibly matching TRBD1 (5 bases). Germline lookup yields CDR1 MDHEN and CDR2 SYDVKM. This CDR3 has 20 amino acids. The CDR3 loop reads CASSLYAVGDRSSGANVLFF. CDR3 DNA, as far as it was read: TGTGCCAGCAGTTTATACGCGGTTGGCGACCGAAGCTCTGGGGCCAACGTG.

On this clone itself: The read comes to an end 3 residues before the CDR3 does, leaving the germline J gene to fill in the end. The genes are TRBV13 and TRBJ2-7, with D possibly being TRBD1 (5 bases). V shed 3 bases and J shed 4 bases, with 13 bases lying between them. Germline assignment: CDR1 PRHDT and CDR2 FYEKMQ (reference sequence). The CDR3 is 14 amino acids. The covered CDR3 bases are TGTGCCAGCAGCTTTAGGGGAATTATTTACGAG. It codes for CASSFRGIIYE. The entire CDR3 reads CASSFRGIIYEQYF.

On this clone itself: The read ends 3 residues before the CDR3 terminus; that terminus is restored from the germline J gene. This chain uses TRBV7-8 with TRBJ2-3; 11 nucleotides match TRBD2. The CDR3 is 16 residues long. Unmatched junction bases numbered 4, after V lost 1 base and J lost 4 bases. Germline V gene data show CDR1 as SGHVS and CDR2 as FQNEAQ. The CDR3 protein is CASSLVAGGPSDTQYF. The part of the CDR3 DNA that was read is TGTGCCAGCAGCTTAGTAGCGGGAGGGCCGTCAGATACG.

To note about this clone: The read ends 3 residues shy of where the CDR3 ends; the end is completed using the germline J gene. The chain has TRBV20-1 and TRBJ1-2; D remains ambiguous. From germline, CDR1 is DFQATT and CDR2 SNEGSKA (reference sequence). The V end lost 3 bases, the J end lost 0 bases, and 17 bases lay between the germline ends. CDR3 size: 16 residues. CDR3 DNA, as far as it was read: TGCAGTGCTAGCGAATTTCGACCGGGGACTAACTATGGC. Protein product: CSASEFRPGTNYG. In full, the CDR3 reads CSASEFRPGTNYGYTF.

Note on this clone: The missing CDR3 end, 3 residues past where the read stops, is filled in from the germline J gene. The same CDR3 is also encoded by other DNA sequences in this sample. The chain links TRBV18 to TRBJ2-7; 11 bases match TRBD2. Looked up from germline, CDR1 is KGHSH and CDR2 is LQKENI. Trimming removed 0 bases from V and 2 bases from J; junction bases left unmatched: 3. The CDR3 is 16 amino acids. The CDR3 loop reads CASSPPTSGKAYEQYF. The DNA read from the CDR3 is TGTGCCAGCTCACCACCGACTAGCGGGAAGGCCTACGAG.

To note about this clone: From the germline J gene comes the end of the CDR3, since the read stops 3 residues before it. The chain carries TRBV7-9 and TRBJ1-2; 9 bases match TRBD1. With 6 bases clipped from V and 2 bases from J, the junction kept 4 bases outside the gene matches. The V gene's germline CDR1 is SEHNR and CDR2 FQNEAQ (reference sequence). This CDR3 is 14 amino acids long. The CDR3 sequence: CASRPDRGNYGYTF. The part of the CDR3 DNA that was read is TGTGCCAGCAGACCCGACAGGGGGAACTATGGC.

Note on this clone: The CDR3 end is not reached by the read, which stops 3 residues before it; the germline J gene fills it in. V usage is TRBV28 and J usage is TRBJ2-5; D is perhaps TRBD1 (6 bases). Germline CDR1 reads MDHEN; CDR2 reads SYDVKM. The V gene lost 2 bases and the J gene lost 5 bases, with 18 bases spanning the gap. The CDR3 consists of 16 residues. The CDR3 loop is CASSLRGRGGRETQYF. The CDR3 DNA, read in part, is TGTGCCAGCAGTTTAAGGGGACGAGGGGGAAGGGAGACC.

The sequenced CDR3 bases are TGTGCCAGCAGTGAAGGGACAGGGGATAATTCACCC. It encodes CASSEGTGDNSP. The full CDR3 reads CASSEGTGDNSPLHF. V and J are TRBV6-1 and TRBJ1-6; 9 positions match TRBD1. The read finishes 3 residues shy of the CDR3 end, and the germline J gene is used to complete it. After removal of 1 base from V and 5 bases from J, the junction contained 0 bases not matched to a gene. The CDR3 consists of 15 residues. Germline loops: CDR1 MNHNS, CDR2 SASEGT.

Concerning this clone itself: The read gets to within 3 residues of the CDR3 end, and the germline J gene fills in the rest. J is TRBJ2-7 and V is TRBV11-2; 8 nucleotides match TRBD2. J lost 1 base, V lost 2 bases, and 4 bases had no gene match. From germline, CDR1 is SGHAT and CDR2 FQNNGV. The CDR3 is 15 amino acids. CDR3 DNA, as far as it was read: TGTGCCAGCAGCTTAACTAGCGGAGCTTCCTACGAG. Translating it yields CASSLTSGASYE. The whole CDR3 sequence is CASSLTSGASYEQYF.

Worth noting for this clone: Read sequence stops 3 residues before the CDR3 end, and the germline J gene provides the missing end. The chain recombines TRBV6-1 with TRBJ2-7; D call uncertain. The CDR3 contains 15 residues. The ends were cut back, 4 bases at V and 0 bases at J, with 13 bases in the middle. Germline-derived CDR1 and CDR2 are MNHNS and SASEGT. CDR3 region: CASSGASSSSYEQYF. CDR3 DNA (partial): TGTGCCAGCAGTGGGGCGAGTAGTTCCTCCTACGAG.

The sequenced part of the CDR3 DNA is TGTGCCAGCTCACTGGGACTAGCCGCAAATGAG. It encodes CASSLGLAANE. The full CDR3 sequence reads CASSLGLAANEQFF. The chain is built from TRBV18 and TRBJ2-1, with 9 bases aligning to TRBD2. Read sequence stops 3 residues before the CDR3 end, and the germline J gene provides the missing end. Losses at the gene ends were 4 bases for V and 7 bases for J; bases not matched to a gene: 5. This CDR3 contains 14 residues. Germline CDR1 reads KGHSH; CDR2 reads LQKENI. Full variable domain (outside the CDR3, taken from reference TRBV18 and TRBJ2-1): NAGVMQNPRHLVRRRGQEARLRCSPMKGHSHVYWYRQLPEEGLKFMVYLQKENIIDESGMPKERFSAEFPKEGPSILRIQQVVRGDSAAYFCASSLGLAANEQFFGPGTRLTVL.

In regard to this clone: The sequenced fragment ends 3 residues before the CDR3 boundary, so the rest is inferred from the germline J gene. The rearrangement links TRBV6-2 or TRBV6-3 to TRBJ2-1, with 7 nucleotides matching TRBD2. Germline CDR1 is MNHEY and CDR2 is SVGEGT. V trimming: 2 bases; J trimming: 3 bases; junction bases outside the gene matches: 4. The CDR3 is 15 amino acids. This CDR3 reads CASSYRGRVYNEQFF. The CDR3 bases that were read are TGTGCCAGCAGTTACCGGGGGAGGGTCTACAATGAG.

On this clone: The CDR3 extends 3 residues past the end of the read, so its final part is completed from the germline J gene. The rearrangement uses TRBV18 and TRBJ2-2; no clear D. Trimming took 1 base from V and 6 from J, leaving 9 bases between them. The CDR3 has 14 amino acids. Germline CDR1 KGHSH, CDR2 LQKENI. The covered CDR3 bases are TGTGCCAGCTCACCACTGCCAAGGGCCGGGGAG. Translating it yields CASSPLPRAGE. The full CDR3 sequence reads CASSPLPRAGELFF.

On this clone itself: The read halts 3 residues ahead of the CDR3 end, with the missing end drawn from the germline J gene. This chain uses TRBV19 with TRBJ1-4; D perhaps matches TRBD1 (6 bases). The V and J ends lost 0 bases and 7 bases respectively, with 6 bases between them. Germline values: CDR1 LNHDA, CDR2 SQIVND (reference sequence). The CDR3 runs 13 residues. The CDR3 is CASSIEGAEKLFF. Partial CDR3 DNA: TGTGCCAGTAGTATAGAGGGGGCTGAAAAA.

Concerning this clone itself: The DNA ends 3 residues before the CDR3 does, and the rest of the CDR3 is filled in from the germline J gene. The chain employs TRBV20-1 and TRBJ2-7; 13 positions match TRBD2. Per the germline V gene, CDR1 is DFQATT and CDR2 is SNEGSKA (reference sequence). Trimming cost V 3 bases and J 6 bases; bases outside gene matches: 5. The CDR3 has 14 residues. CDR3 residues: CSARTSGRIREQYF. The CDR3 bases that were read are TGCAGTGCTAGGACTAGCGGGAGGATCCGCGAG.

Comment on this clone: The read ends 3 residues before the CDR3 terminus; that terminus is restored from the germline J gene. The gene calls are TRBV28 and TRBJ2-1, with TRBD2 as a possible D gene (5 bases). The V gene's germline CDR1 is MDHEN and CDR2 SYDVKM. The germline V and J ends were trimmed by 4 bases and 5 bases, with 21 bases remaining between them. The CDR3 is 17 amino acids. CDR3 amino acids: CASSSPWARAPHNEQFF. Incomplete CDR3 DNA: TGTGCCAGCAGTTCTCCTTGGGCGCGGGCGCCGCACAATGAG.

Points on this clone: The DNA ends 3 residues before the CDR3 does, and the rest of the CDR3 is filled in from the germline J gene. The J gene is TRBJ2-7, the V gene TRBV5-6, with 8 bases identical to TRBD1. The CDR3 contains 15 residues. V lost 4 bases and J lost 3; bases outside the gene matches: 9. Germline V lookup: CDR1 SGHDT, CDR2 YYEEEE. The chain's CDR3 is CASSPPTGALYEQYF. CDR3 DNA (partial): TGTGCCAGCAGCCCCCCGACAGGGGCACTCTACGAG.

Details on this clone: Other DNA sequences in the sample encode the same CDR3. Partial CDR3 DNA: TGTGCCAGCAGTGCGTACAATGAG. This codes for CASSAYNE. The whole CDR3 reads CASSAYNEQFF. The rearrangement joins TRBV2 to TRBJ2-1; D remains unclear. The read falls 3 residues short of the CDR3 end, and the missing part is taken from the germline J gene. V was cut by 4 bases and J by 4 bases, with 2 bases left in between. The CDR3 covers 11 residues. Germline CDR1 and CDR2: SNHLY and FYNNEI. The variable domain in full, completed from reference TRBV2 and TRBJ2-1, reads EPEVTQTPSHQVTQMGQEVILRCVPISNHLYFYWYRQILGQKVEFLVSFYNNEISEKSEIFDDQFSVERPDGSNFTLKIRSTKLEDSAMYFCASSAYNEQFFGPGTRLTVL.

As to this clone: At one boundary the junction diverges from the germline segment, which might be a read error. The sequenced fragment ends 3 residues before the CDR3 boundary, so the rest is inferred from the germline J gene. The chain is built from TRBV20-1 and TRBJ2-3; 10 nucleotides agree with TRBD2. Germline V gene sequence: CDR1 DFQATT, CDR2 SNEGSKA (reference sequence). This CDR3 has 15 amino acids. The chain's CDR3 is CSARPKLAGTETQYF. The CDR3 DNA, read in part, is TGCAGTGCTAGACCGAAACTAGCGGGAACAGAGACG.

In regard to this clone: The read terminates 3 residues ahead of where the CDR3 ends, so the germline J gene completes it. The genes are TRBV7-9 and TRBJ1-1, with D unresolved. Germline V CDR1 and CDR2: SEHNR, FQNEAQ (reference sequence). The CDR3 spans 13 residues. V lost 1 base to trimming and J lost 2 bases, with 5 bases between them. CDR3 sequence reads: CASSLEANTEAFF. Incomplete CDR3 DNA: TGTGCCAGCAGCTTAGAGGCCAACACTGAA.

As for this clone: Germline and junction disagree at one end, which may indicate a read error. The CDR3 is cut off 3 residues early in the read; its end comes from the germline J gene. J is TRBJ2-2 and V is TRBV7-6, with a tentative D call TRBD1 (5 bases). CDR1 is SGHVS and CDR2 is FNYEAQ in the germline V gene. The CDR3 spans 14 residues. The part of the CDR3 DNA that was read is TGTGCCAGCAGGTTAGACAGGAACACCGGGGAG. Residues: CASRLDRNTGE. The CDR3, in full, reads CASRLDRNTGELFF. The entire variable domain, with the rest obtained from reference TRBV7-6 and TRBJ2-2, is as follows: GAGVSQSPRYKVTKRGQDVALRCDPISGHVSLYWYRQALGQGPEFLTYFNYEAQQDKSGLPNDRFSAERPEGSISTLTIQRTEQRDSAMYRCASRLDRNTGELFFGEGSRLTVL.

The CDR3 bases that were read are TGTGCCAGCAGTGAGGTGACACGGAACACTGAA. It specifies CASSEVTRNTE. The whole CDR3 protein is CASSEVTRNTEAFF. The chain has TRBV2 and TRBJ1-1; no firm D call. The CDR3 goes on 3 residues after the read ends, and that part is filled in from the germline J gene. The CDR3 covers 14 residues. The germline V gene encodes CDR1 SNHLY and CDR2 FYNNEI. V shed 3 bases and J shed 1 base, with 9 bases lying between them.

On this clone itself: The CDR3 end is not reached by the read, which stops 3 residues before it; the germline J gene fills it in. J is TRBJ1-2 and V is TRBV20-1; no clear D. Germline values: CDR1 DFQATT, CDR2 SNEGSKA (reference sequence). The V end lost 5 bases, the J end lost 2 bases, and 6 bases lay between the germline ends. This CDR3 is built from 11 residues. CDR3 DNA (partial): TGCAGTGCTTCCAGGAACTATGGC. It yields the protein CSASRNYG. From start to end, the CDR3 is CSASRNYGYTF.